This TCR beta chain was recorded in a study of blood T cell repertoires in COVID-19. Background on the study: Some COVID-19 samples were acute and others convalescent; all came from the United States, Italy and Spain.

Enrolment of Seattle patients took place during active infection, and they were followed longitudinally. Clones were read by immunoSEQ multiplex PCR, and TCRdb kept only the in-frame ones, dropping some. This table has more than 300,000 clones, about 90% appearing once. Germline-derived CDR1 and CDR2 are SGHVS and FQNEAQ. The CDR3 loop spans 15 amino acids. V shed 7 bases, J shed 1 base, and the junction held 8 bases outside the gene matches. J is TRBJ2-3 and V is TRBV7-8, with TRBD2 matching 7 bases. Sequenced material: peripheral blood. The TCR sequence derives from a young woman with COVID-19, enrolled during active disease. CDR3 bases: TGTGCCAGCACTCACCGGGAGGTTGGCACAGATACGCAGTATTTT. It translates to CASTHREVGTDTQYF.